Below, one T cell receptor (beta chain) is given with its context. Its antigen remains unidentified. This entry is derived from a study of shared clonotypes between healthy human individuals. V gave up 5 bases and J gave up 3 bases, with 13 bases separating them. The germline gives CDR1 MDHEN, CDR2 SYDVKM. The CDR3 totals 14 residues. Only in-frame clones appear in the TCRdb table, and some are missing; sequencing was by immunoSEQ multiplex PCR. The sample lists some 1.1 million clones; 70% to 85% were seen once. Broader study findings: Incompleteness in sorted-subset sequencing, despite large depth, was shown by rarefaction. How much donors shared clonotypes was expected to be affected by sequencing depth. Generation probabilities were higher for clonotypes shared across all four sorted-subset donors than for unshared ones.

The gene calls are TRBV28 and TRBJ1-2, with D possibly TRBD1 on 5 matching bases. Sequencing was performed on memory CD4+ T cells from PBMCs. Subset denoted: CD45RA-negative fraction. The TCR originated in a young man in good health. Some clones in this sample may be carry-over from other donors' samples. The CDR3 nucleotides are TGTGCCAGCAGTCAGAGGCAGGGCGACTATGGCTACACCTTC. Protein: CASSQRQGDYGYTF.